The T cell receptor (beta chain) under discussion was sequenced for a study of T cell responses to AZD1222 COVID-19 vaccine. Study background: Some second doses came at about 4 weeks and others at about 12 weeks; these were pooled. Broader study findings: Variant regions that are unmutated are reportedly the target of nearly half of spike-specific TCRs. Clonal diversity may have been underestimated in mostly white British donors. Repertoires were collected only later (after the peak T cell response had occurred).

As to this clone: What it binds is unknown. The identical CDR3 is also encoded by other nucleotide sequences in the sample.

CDR3 length: 12 residues. V was clipped by 3 bases and J by 7 bases, with 9 bases between them. Germline V gene data show CDR1 as LNHDA and CDR2 as SQIVND (reference sequence). This table comes from immunoSEQ multiplex PCR, and its TCRdb copy is limited to in-frame clones, with some not included. The data contain 150,000 to 200,000 clones, about 89% of them singletons. Sequences were derived from peripheral blood, sampled on day 0 of AZD1222 vaccination. This chain links TRBV19 with TRBJ1-2, with D hard to call. This receptor was identified in an adult in good health. This chain's CDR3 is CASSIAGLGYTF. DNA of the CDR3: TGTGCCAGTAGTATTGCTGGTCTTGGCTACACCTTC.